The T cell receptor beta chain described here comes from a study of blood T cell repertoires in COVID-19. Study in general: T cells, B-cell-depleted T cells, or PBMCs provided the cDNA or gDNA that served as material.

TCRdb keeps only in-frame clones here, not all; method: immunoSEQ multiplex PCR. Among 90,000 to 150,000 clones listed, approximately 87% were seen once. Sequencing was done on a sample of peripheral blood. This clonotype originated in a man between 65 and 85 years old who had recovered from COVID-19.

For the CDR3, the DNA is TGCAGCGTTCTTACCTCCCGGGGCACAGATACGCAGTATTTT. Protein: CSVLTSRGTDTQYF. This chain uses TRBV29-1 with TRBJ2-3; D not certain. The V end lost 5 bases, the J end lost 1 base, and 13 bases lay between the germline ends. This CDR3 region has 14 residues. CDR1 and CDR2 from the germline V gene are SQVTM and ANQGSEA.